This passage covers 32 T cell receptor beta chains from one sample sequenced in a study of cytomegalovirus exposure and HLA in healthy donors. Vbeta (60) and Jbeta (13) primers were used in the PCR. Clones were sequenced by immunoSEQ multiplex PCR, and TCRdb holds only the in-frame ones, with some missing. Here the sample table reports 110,000 to 150,000 clones. The specimen sequenced was PBMCs. These receptors were taken from a woman younger than 35 in good health and CMV-seronegative.

The CDR3 DNA reads TGTGCCAGCAGCCCCGGGGGGCAGATGTACAATGAGCAGTTCTTC. It encodes CASSPGGQMYNEQFF. The chain couples TRBV21-1 to TRBJ2-1; the DNA was not compared with TRBD2, the D call given in the table. TRBV21-1 is recorded as a pseudogene. The CDR3 sequence is 15 residues long.

V usage is TRBV4-2 and J usage is TRBJ2-3; 10 positions match TRBD2. The germline V gene encodes CDR1 LGHNA and CDR2 YNFKEQ. CDR3 length equals 15 residues. With V trimmed by 0 bases and J by 5 bases, 2 bases remained unmatched. The CDR3 loop reads CASSQDRLAGDTQYF. DNA of the CDR3: TGTGCCAGCAGCCAAGATAGACTAGCGGGAGATACGCAGTATTTT.

The chain recombines TRBV6-1 with TRBJ2-2; D might be TRBD2 (6 bases). With 2 bases removed from V and 0 bases from J, the gap between germline ends came to 10 bases. This CDR3 is 16 amino acids long. The germline gives CDR1 MNHNS, CDR2 SASEGT. CDR3 sequence: CASSEQGLTNTGELFF. CDR3 coding DNA: TGTGCCAGCAGTGAACAGGGACTTACGAACACCGGGGAGCTGTTTTTT.

The chain links TRBV7-7 to TRBJ2-5, with a possible D match to TRBD2 (5 bases). The length of the CDR3 is 14 residues. Germline values: CDR1 SSHAT, CDR2 FNYEAQ (reference sequence). V was shortened by 5 bases and J by 5 bases, with 15 bases between the two germline ends. CDR3 DNA sequence: TGTGCCAGCAGCCCCGCGGCCGGGGAGGAGACCCAGTACTTC. Translated: CASSPAAGEETQYF.

The rearrangement links TRBV5-1 to TRBJ2-5, with 11 bases aligning to TRBD2. The CDR3 is made up of 16 amino acids. The germline V gene encodes CDR1 SGHRS and CDR2 YFSETQ. The J segment lost 7 bases and the V segment lost 4 bases, leaving 12 bases of the junction unmatched. Here the CDR3 reads CASSPVLAGVARTQYF. Here the CDR3 DNA reads TGCGCCAGCAGCCCGGTACTAGCGGGGGTAGCTCGGACCCAGTACTTC.

The chain combines TRBV6-1 with TRBJ1-2, with D perhaps matching TRBD1 (6 bases). Trimming shortened V by 6 bases and J by 2 bases, and 10 bases separated the two germline ends. Germline V gene sequence: CDR1 MNHNS, CDR2 SASEGT. This CDR3 comprises 13 residues. The CDR3 DNA is TGTGCCAGCAGCGCAGGGGCAAACTATGGCTACACCTTC. It is translated as CASSAGANYGYTF.

The V and J genes are TRBV14 and TRBJ2-5, with TRBD2 matching 11 bases. This CDR3 has 15 residues. Germline CDR1 reads SGHDN; CDR2 reads FVKESK. Losses at the gene ends were 5 bases for V and 5 bases for J; bases not matched to a gene: 7. The CDR3 bases are TGTGCCAGCAGCTTGGGGACTAGCGGTCTGGAGACCCAGTACTTC. The encoded protein is CASSLGTSGLETQYF.

The V gene is TRBV18, the J gene TRBJ1-2; 11 bases are a match to TRBD1. This CDR3 is built from 14 residues. Germline V CDR1 and CDR2: KGHSH, LQKENI. Trimming at V came to 6 bases and at J to 8 bases, leaving 8 bases not matched to a gene. CDR3 amino acids: CASSPGQGASGYTF. The CDR3 nucleotides are TGTGCCAGCTCCCCAGGACAGGGGGCGTCGGGCTACACCTTC.

The J gene is TRBJ1-1, the V gene TRBV6-5; 7 positions match TRBD1. Germline V gene sequence: CDR1 MNHEY, CDR2 SVGAGI. The CDR3 is made up of 15 amino acids. V shed 2 bases, J shed 1 base, and the junction held 4 bases outside the gene matches. The CDR3 spells CASSYAYRGNTEAFF. In DNA, the CDR3 is TGTGCCAGCAGTTACGCGTACAGGGGGAACACTGAAGCTTTCTTT.

The V gene is TRBV19, the J gene TRBJ2-4, with 7 bases lining up with TRBD2. The ends lost 5 bases at V and 5 bases at J; junction bases unmatched: 3. The CDR3 runs 13 residues. Germline CDR1 and CDR2: LNHDA and SQIVND (reference sequence). The CDR3 nucleotides are TGTGCCAGTAGTTCGGCGGGAGAAAACATTCAGTACTTC. Translated: CASSSAGENIQYF.

This rearrangement joins TRBV5-1 to TRBJ1-1; D is perhaps TRBD1 (5 bases). V was pared by 4 bases and J by 0 bases, with 13 bases between. Per the germline V gene, CDR1 is SGHRS and CDR2 is YFSETQ. CDR3 length: 15 amino acids. The CDR3 sequence is CASSQEQALNTEAFF. CDR3 coding DNA: TGCGCCAGCAGCCAAGAACAGGCTCTGAACACTGAAGCTTTCTTT.

The V and J genes are TRBV27 and TRBJ1-2; TRBD1 might be the D (6 bases). Trimming removed 9 bases at V and 1 base at J, with 12 bases between. This CDR3 region has 13 residues. Germline CDR1 reads MNHEY; CDR2 reads SMNVEV (reference sequence). The CDR3 reads CASKPDSNYGYTF. Written as DNA, the CDR3 is TGTGCCAGTAAACCGGACAGTAACTATGGCTACACCTTC.

The V gene is TRBV28, the J gene TRBJ2-7; unclear D gene. This CDR3 has 13 residues. Trimming shortened V by 6 bases and J by 2 bases, and 11 bases separated the two germline ends. Germline lookup yields CDR1 MDHEN and CDR2 SYDVKM. Here the CDR3 DNA reads TGTGCCAGCAGCCCTACTACTACCTACGAGCAGTACGTC. Amino acid sequence: CASSPTTTYEQYV.

This rearrangement joins TRBV5-1 to TRBJ2-1, with 10 bases lining up with TRBD2. The CDR3 covers 16 residues. V shed 4 bases and J 2 bases; nucleotides not matched to a gene: 6. The germline V gene has CDR1 SGHRS and CDR2 YFSETQ. DNA for the CDR3: TGCGCCAGCAGCAGGGGACTAGCGAGAGCCTACAATGAGCAGTTCTTC. It codes for CASSRGLARAYNEQFF. The whole variable domain, remainder taken from reference TRBV5-1 and TRBJ2-1, is KAGVTQTPRYLIKTRGQQVTLSCSPISGHRSVSWYQQTPGQGLQFLFEYFSETQRNKGNFPGRFSGRQFSNSRSEMNVSTLELGDSALYLCASSRGLARAYNEQFFGPGTRLTVL.

This chain uses TRBV11-3 with TRBJ2-1; no reliable D call. V lost 3 bases and J 1 base, leaving 7 bases between the germline ends. Germline V CDR1 and CDR2: SGHNT, YENEEA. This CDR3 contains 14 residues. In DNA, the CDR3 is TGTGCCAGCAGCTTGTATGTTTCCTACAATGAGCAGTTCTTC. Its translation: CASSLYVSYNEQFF.

CDR3 bases: TGTGCCAGCATGCGGGCCGCGGGAAATCAGCCCCAGCATTTT. As protein: CASMRAAGNQPQHF. This chain connects TRBV6-1 to TRBJ1-5; D remains unclear. Germline V gives CDR1 MNHNS, CDR2 SASEGT. Trimming took 7 bases from V and 4 from J, leaving 14 bases between them. The CDR3 runs 14 residues.

The rearrangement uses TRBV11-2 and TRBJ1-2; perhaps TRBD1 as D (6 bases). V was shortened by 4 bases and J by 8 bases, with 17 bases between the two germline ends. This CDR3 spans 14 amino acids. Germline CDR1 reads SGHAT; CDR2 reads FQNNGV. CDR3 loop: CASSSTNRAGGYTF. DNA for the CDR3: TGTGCCAGCAGCTCTACAAACAGGGCCGGGGGCTACACCTTC.

This sequence joins TRBV27 and TRBJ2-2; 7 bases fit TRBD1. Germline CDR1 and CDR2: MNHEY and SMNVEV (reference sequence). The CDR3 has 13 amino acids. The junction had 5 bases not matched to a gene; V was cut back by 8 bases and J by 5 bases. The CDR3 loop reads CASGGQPTGELFF. In DNA form, the CDR3 reads TGTGCCAGCGGGGGACAGCCAACCGGGGAGCTGTTTTTT.

J is TRBJ1-2 and V is TRBV19; D is ambiguous. This CDR3 is built from 15 residues. V was pared by 0 bases and J by 4 bases, with 12 bases between. The germline V gene encodes CDR1 LNHDA and CDR2 SQIVND (reference sequence). CDR3 nucleotide sequence: TGTGCCAGTAGTATAGACACCCGGAGCGGCTATGGCTACACCTTC. This sequence encodes CASSIDTRSGYGYTF. Full variable domain (rest looked up from reference TRBV19 and TRBJ1-2): DGGITQSPKYLFRKEGQNVTLSCEQNLNHDAMYWYRQDPGQGLRLIYYSQIVNDFQKGDIAEGYSVSREKKESFPLTVTSAQKNPTAFYLCASSIDTRSGYGYTFGSGTRLTVV.

J is TRBJ2-5 and V is TRBV23-1, with TRBD2 matching over 7 bases. TRBV23-1 counts as an open reading frame of uncertain function. CDR3 length equals 18 residues. J was trimmed by 5 bases and V by 1 base; bases with no gene match: 16. CDR3 loop: CASSQLGGSLPKGETQYF. Written as DNA, the CDR3 is TGCGCCAGCAGTCAATTAGGCGGGAGCCTTCCCAAGGGGGAGACCCAGTACTTC.

The genes are TRBV4-2 and TRBJ2-3; D is ambiguous. The CDR3 spans 15 residues. With 0 bases removed from V and 2 bases from J, the gap between germline ends came to 9 bases. Per the germline V gene, CDR1 is LGHNA and CDR2 is YNFKEQ. The CDR3 region has the DNA TGTGCCAGCAGCCAAGATTGGCCAAACACAGATACGCAGTATTTT. Protein sequence: CASSQDWPNTDTQYF.

This chain connects TRBV18 to TRBJ2-2, with 8 positions matching TRBD2. CDR1 is KGHSH, CDR2 LQKENI, per germline. With 2 bases clipped from V and 6 bases from J, the junction kept 11 bases outside the gene matches. The CDR3 spans 17 residues. CDR3 DNA: TGTGCCAGCTCACCATTAGCGGGACTCCTAACCTCCGGGGAGCTGTTTTTT. Amino acids: CASSPLAGLLTSGELFF.

This chain joins TRBV6-5 and TRBJ1-2, with no clear D. Germline V gene lookup returns CDR1 MNHEY and CDR2 SVGAGI. CDR3 size: 15 residues. Trimming removed 4 bases from V and 5 bases from J, with 17 bases in between. The chain's CDR3 is CASSFLYGNKYGYTF. CDR3 DNA sequence: TGTGCCAGCAGTTTCTTATACGGGAACAAATATGGCTACACCTTC.

The V and J genes are TRBV29-1 and TRBJ2-3, with 9 positions matching TRBD1. This CDR3 comprises 13 residues. Germline V CDR1 and CDR2: SQVTM, ANQGSEA. The V and J ends lost 7 bases and 4 bases, in that order; junction bases with no gene match: 6. CDR3 region: CSEQQGAADTQYF. The CDR3 nucleotides read TGCAGCGAACAACAGGGGGCCGCAGATACGCAGTATTTT.

This rearrangement joins TRBV6-5 to TRBJ1-2; D is unresolved. Germline V gives CDR1 MNHEY, CDR2 SVGAGI. This CDR3 region has 14 residues. Trimming removed 0 bases from V and 4 bases from J, with 9 bases in between. CDR3 sequence (DNA): TGTGCCAGCAGTTACTCGTCGGTCCTCTATGGCTACACCTTC. It codes for CASSYSSVLYGYTF.

The gene calls are TRBV25-1 and TRBJ1-4; D unclear. Trimming stripped 3 bases from V and 4 bases from J, with 15 bases between. Germline values: CDR1 MGHDK, CDR2 SYGVNS. The CDR3 contains 16 residues. DNA for the CDR3: TGTGCCAGCAGTGATCCGAAGGCAGGCGTTAATGAAAAACTGTTTTTT. It is translated as CASSDPKAGVNEKLFF.

The V call is TRBV19, the J call TRBJ1-2, with D hard to call. Germline V lookup: CDR1 LNHDA, CDR2 SQIVND (reference sequence). With 6 bases removed from V and 1 base from J, the gap between germline ends came to 9 bases. This CDR3 region has 13 residues. DNA of the CDR3: TGTGCCAGTAGGGGCCATCTTAACTATGGCTACACCTTC. Protein sequence: CASRGHLNYGYTF.

The chain uses TRBV5-1 and TRBJ2-2, with 8 bases lining up with TRBD2. The V gene end was trimmed by 5 bases and the J gene end by 7 bases; junction bases not matched to a gene: 28. This CDR3 is 21 amino acids long. Germline-derived CDR1 and CDR2 are SGHRS and YFSETQ. The chain's CDR3 is CASSPFQARSGSIPGGGELFF. CDR3 DNA sequence: TGCGCCAGCAGTCCTTTCCAGGCTAGGAGCGGGAGTATCCCTGGGGGCGGGGAGCTGTTTTTT.

This chain joins TRBV6-1 and TRBJ2-3; 9 bases align to TRBD2. In germline, CDR1 is MNHNS, CDR2 SASEGT. The CDR3 is made up of 14 amino acids. V was clipped by 10 bases and J by 7 bases; unmatched bases: 12. CDR3 in DNA: TGTGCCACCGGGACTAGCAACGTTGTAAATACGCAGTATTTT. Translated: CATGTSNVVNTQYF.

The chain links TRBV6-5 to TRBJ1-1, with D uncertain. The V gene's germline CDR1 is MNHEY and CDR2 SVGAGI. V dropped 7 bases and J dropped 1 base, with 7 bases sitting between them. The CDR3 is made up of 12 amino acids. CDR3: CASKRSNTEAFF. CDR3 coding DNA: TGTGCCAGCAAACGGTCGAACACTGAAGCTTTCTTT.

The chain employs TRBV18 and TRBJ2-1; 11 positions agree with TRBD2. Germline CDR1 KGHSH, CDR2 LQKENI. Losses at the gene ends were 2 bases for V and 14 bases for J; bases not matched to a gene: 11. This CDR3 comprises 15 residues. CDR3: CASSPSGTSGGPKFF. The CDR3 nucleotides are TGTGCCAGCTCACCATCAGGGACTAGCGGAGGACCTAAGTTCTTC.

The J gene is TRBJ2-7, the V gene TRBV28; D is possibly TRBD1 (6 bases). V was pared by 5 bases and J by 3 bases, with 14 bases between. This CDR3 has 14 amino acids. CDR1 is MDHEN, CDR2 SYDVKM, per germline. The CDR3 reads CASSPGTTYYEQYV. The CDR3, as DNA: TGTGCCAGCAGTCCCGGGACAACATACTACGAGCAGTACGTC.